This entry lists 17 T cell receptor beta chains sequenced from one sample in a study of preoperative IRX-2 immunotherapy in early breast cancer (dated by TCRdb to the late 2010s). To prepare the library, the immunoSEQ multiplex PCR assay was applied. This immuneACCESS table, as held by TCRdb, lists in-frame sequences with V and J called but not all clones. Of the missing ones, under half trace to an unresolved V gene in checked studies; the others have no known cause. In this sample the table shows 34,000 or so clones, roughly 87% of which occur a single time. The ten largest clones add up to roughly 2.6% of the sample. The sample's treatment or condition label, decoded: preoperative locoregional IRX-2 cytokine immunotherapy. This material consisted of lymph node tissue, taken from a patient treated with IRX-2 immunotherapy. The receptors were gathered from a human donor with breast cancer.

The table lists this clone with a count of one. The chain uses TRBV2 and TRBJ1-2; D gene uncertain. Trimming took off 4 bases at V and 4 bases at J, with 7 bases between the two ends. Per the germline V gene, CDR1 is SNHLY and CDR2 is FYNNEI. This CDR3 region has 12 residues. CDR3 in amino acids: CASSAQSYGYTF. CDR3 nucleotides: TGTGCCAGCAGTGCTCAAAGCTATGGCTACACCTTC.

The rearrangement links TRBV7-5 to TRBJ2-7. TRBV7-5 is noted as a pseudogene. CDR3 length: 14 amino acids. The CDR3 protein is CASSLGVRTYEQYF. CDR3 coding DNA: TGTGCCAGCAGCTTAGGAGTCCGGACCTACGAGCAGTACTTC.

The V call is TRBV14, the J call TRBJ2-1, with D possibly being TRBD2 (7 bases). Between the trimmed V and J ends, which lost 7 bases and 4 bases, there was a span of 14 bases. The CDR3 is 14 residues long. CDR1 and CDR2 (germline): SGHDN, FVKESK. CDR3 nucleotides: TGTGCCAGCAATCGGCGGGGGCGGTACAATGAGCAGTTCTTC. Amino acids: CASNRRGRYNEQFF.

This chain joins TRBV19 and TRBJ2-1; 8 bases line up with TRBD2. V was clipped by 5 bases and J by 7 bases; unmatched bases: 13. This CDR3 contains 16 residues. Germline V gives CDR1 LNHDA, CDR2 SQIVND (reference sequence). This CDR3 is CASSASLAVRLNEQFF. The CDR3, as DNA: TGTGCCAGTAGTGCCTCACTAGCGGTGAGATTGAATGAGCAGTTCTTC. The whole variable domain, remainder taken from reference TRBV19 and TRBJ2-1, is DGGITQSPKYLFRKEGQNVTLSCEQNLNHDAMYWYRQDPGQGLRLIYYSQIVNDFQKGDIAEGYSVSREKKESFPLTVTSAQKNPTAFYLCASSASLAVRLNEQFFGPGTRLTVL.

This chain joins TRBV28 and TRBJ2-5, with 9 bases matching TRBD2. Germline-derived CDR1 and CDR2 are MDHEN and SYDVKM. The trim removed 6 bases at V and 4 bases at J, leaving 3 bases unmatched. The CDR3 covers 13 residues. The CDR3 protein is CASRISGRETQYF. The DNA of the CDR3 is TGTGCCAGCAGGATTAGCGGGAGAGAGACCCAGTACTTC.

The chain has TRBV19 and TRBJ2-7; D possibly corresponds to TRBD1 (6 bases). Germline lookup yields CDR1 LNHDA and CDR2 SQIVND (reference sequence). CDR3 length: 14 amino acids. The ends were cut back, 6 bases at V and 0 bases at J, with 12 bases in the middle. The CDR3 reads CASRTGPSSYEQYF. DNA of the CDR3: TGTGCCAGTAGGACAGGCCCGAGCTCCTACGAGCAGTACTTC.

CDR3 DNA sequence: TGTGCCTGGAGTTATATGGACAGTGAAGCTTTCTTT. This gives the protein CAWSYMDSEAFF. This chain joins TRBV30 and TRBJ1-1, with D possibly being TRBD1 (6 bases). Germline V gene data show CDR1 as GTSNPN and CDR2 as SVGIG (reference sequence). With 2 bases removed from V and 7 bases from J, the gap between germline ends came to 11 bases. CDR3 length equals 12 residues.

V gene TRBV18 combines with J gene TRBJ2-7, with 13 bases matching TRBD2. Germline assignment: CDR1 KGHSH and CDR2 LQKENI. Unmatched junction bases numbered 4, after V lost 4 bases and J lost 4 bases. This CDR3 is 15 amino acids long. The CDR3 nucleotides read TGTGCCAGCTCACTCGGGACTAGCGGGGTGTACGAGCAGTACTTC. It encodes CASSLGTSGVYEQYF.

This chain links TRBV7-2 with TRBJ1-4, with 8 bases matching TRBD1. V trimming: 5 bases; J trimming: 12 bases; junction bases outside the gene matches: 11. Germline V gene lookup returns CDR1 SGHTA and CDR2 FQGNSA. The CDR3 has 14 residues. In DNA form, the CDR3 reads TGTGCCAGCAGCCCCCAGGGGGCGCAGCGGGAACTGTTTTTT. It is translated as CASSPQGAQRELFF.

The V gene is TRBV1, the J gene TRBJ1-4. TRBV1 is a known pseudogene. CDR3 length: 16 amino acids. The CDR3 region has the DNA TGCGCCAGCAGCTTTCGACTAGCGGGTCTAGATGAAAAACTGTTTTTT. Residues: CASSFRLAGLDEKLFF.

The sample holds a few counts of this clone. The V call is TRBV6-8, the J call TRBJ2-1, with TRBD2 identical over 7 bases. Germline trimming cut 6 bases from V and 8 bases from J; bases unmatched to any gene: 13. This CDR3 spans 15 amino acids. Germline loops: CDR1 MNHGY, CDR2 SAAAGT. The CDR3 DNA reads TGTGCCAGCAGCTCCCTCGGCGGGAGCCGCTATGAGCAGTTCTTC. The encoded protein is CASSSLGGSRYEQFF.

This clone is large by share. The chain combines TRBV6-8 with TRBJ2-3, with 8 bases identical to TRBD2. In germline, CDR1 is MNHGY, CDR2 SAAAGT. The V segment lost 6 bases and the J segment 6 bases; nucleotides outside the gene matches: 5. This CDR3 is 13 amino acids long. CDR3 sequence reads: CASRGLVSDTQYF. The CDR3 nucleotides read TGTGCCAGCAGGGGACTAGTGTCGGATACGCAGTATTTT.

This chain's CDR3 is CASSLTGGAHTEAFF. Here the CDR3 DNA reads TGTGCCAGTAGCTTGACAGGGGGAGCGCACACTGAAGCTTTCTTT. The rearrangement joins TRBV19 to TRBJ1-1; 9 bases fit TRBD1. V trimming: 6 bases; J trimming: 3 bases; junction bases outside the gene matches: 8. This CDR3 contains 15 residues. Germline assignment: CDR1 LNHDA and CDR2 SQIVND (reference sequence).

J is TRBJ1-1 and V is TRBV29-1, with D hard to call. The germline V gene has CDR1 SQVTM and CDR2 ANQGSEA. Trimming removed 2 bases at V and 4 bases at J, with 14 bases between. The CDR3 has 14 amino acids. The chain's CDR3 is CSVETRGVITEAFF. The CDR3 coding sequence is TGCAGCGTTGAAACCCGAGGAGTGATCACTGAAGCTTTCTTT.

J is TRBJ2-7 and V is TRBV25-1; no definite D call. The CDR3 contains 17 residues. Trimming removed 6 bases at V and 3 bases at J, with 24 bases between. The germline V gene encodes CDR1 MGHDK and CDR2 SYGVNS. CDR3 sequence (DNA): TGTGCCAGCAGGGGTAGGCCCGGGCAGCTGATCCGCTACGAGCAGTACTTC. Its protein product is CASRGRPGQLIRYEQYF.

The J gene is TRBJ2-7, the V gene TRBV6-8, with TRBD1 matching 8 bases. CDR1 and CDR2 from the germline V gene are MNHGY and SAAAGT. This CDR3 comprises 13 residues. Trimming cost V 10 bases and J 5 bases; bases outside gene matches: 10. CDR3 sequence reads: CANQGAQLDEQYF. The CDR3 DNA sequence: TGTGCCAACCAGGGGGCTCAATTGGACGAGCAGTACTTC.

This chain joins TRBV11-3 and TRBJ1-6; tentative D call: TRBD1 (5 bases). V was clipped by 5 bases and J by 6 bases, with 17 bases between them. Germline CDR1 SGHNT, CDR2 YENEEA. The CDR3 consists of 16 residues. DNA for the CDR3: TGTGCCAGCAGCCCTCTTATGACAGTACCTAATTCACCCCTCCACTTT. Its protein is CASSPLMTVPNSPLHF.